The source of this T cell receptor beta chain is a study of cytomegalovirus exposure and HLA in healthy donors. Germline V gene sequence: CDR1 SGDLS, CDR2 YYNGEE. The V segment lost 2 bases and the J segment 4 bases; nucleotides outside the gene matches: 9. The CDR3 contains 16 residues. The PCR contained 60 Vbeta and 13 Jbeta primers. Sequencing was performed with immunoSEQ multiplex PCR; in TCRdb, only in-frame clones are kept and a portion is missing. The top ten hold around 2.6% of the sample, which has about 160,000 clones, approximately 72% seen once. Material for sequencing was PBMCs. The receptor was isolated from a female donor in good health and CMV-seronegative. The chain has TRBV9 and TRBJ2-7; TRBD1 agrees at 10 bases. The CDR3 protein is CASSVLPGQGKYEQYF. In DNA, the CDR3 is TGTGCCAGCAGCGTCTTACCGGGACAGGGGAAGTACGAGCAGTACTTC. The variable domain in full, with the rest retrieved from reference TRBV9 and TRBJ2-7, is DSGVTQTPKHLITATGQRVTLRCSPRSGDLSVYWYQQSLDQGLQFLIQYYNGEERAKGNILERFSAQQFPDLHSELNLSSLELGDSALYFCASSVLPGQGKYEQYFGPGTRLTVT.